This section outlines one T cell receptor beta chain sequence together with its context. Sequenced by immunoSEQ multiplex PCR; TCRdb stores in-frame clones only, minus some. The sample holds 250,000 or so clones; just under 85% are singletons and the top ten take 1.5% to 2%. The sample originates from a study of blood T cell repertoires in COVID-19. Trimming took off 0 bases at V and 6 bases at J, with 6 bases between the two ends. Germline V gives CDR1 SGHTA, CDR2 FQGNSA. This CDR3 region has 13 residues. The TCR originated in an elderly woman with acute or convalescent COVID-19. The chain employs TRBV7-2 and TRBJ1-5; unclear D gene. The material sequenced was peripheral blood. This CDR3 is CASSLASSQPQHF. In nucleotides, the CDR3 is TGTGCCAGCAGCTTAGCCTCGAGTCAGCCCCAGCATTTT.